Below, 20 T cell receptor delta chains from the same sample are listed, as sequenced in a study of gamma-delta chains in newborns, infants, children. TCRdb reprocessed the reads using CATT. The sample consists of approximately 3,400 delta-chain clones, under 1.5% of them appearing once. The material sequenced was blood. These receptors were obtained from a child who was a newborn, infant or young child, either healthy, febrile or measles-vaccinated (not recorded which).

This clone has more than one count but fewer than ten. With a far larger clone one base away, a read error is the likely cause. This sequence joins TRDV2 and TRDJ3, with 8 bases that match TRDD3. This CDR3 spans 20 amino acids. Germline CDR1 and CDR2: GEAIGNYY and EKD. V lost 0 bases to trimming and J lost 2 bases; unmatched junction nucleotides: 11. The CDR3 loop reads CACDTEAGGPSTWDTRQMFF. CDR3 DNA sequence: TGTGCCTGTGACACCGAAGCTGGGGGACCCTCTACCTGGGACACCCGACAGATGTTTTTC.

Notes on this clone: TCRdb pairs this DNA with a much larger clone's protein that differs at residue 13, likely a read error; the protein shown was translated from the DNA. The chain couples TRDV2 to TRDJ1, with TRDD3 identical over 11 bases. The CDR3 runs 16 residues. Looked up from germline, CDR1 is GEAIGNYY and CDR2 is EKD. This chain's CDR3 is CACDILGDKTTDNLIF. As DNA, the CDR3 is TGTGCCTGTGACATACTGGGGGATAAAACCACCGATAACCTCATCTTT.

As to this clone: The TCRdb protein, from a much larger clone, departs from this DNA's translation at residue 3, likely by read error; the protein shown derives from the DNA. V and J are TRDV2 and TRDJ3, with D perhaps TRDD3 (5 bases). The CDR3 consists of 17 residues. CDR1 is GEAIGNYY and CDR2 is EKD in the germline V gene. CDR3 residues: CARDTGGFSWDTRQMFF. As DNA, the CDR3 is TGTGCCCGTGACACCGGGGGTTTCTCCTGGGACACCCGACAGATGTTTTTC.

This clone has a handful of counts. The TCRdb protein, from a much larger clone, departs from this DNA's translation at residue 3, likely by read error; the protein shown derives from the DNA. This sequence joins TRDV2 and TRDJ3; 10 positions agree with TRDD3. There are 20 residues in the CDR3. CDR1 is GEAIGNYY, CDR2 EKD, per germline. CDR3 region: CARDRIGGYPSSWDTRQMFF. In DNA, the CDR3 is TGTGCCCGTGACAGAATTGGGGGATACCCCAGCTCCTGGGACACCCGACAGATGTTTTTC.

A note on this clone: TCRdb has a much larger clone's protein, which differs at residue 12 from the translation of this DNA, likely because of a read error; what is shown is the protein translated from the DNA. The chain is built from TRDV2 and TRDJ3, with 10 bases fitting TRDD3. CDR3 length: 18 residues. Germline loops: CDR1 GEAIGNYY, CDR2 EKD. CDR3 DNA sequence: TGTGCCTGTGACACCGGGGGATACGCCTCCTGGGAAACCCGACAGATGTTTTTC. Its translation is CACDTGGYASWETRQMFF.

This clone is labeled large. In the same sample, other DNA sequences code for this CDR3. The CDR3 region is CACDTLSILGASSWDTRQMFF. Here the CDR3 DNA reads TGTGCCTGTGACACCCTCTCAATACTGGGGGCAAGCTCCTGGGACACCCGACAGATGTTTTTC. The chain links TRDV2 to TRDJ3, with TRDD3 identical over 8 bases. The trim removed 0 bases at V and 0 bases at J, leaving 12 bases unmatched. The germline gives CDR1 GEAIGNYY, CDR2 EKD. The CDR3 runs to 21 residues.

This clone was seen a few times. The J gene is TRDJ1, the V gene TRDV1; TRDD3 matches 9 bases. The germline V gene encodes CDR1 TSWWSYY and CDR2 QGS. This CDR3 has 20 residues. The V and J ends lost 0 bases and 0 bases, in that order; junction bases with no gene match: 14. The CDR3: CALGELSSLYWGTYTDKLIF. The CDR3 DNA is TGTGCTCTTGGGGAACTATCTTCCCTCTACTGGGGGACCTACACCGATAAACTCATCTTT.

Regarding this clone: A far larger clone differs by one base, so this is likely a read error. V gene TRDV2 combines with J gene TRDJ3; 8 bases line up with TRDD3. Losses at the gene ends were 2 bases for V and 0 bases for J; bases not matched to a gene: 8. The CDR3 has 19 residues. The V gene's germline CDR1 is GEAIGNYY and CDR2 EKD. CDR3 loop: CACDNVLGGSSWDTRQMFF. The CDR3 nucleotides read TGTGCCTGTGACAACGTACTGGGGGGTAGCTCCTGGGACACCCGACAGATGTTTTTC.

For this clone: The protein that TCRdb holds for this DNA derives from a much larger clone and differs from the translated DNA at residue 14, which likely indicates a read error; the protein shown here is translated from the DNA. The gene calls are TRDV2 and TRDJ3; TRDD3 matches 11 bases. The CDR3 sequence is 16 residues long. Germline values: CDR1 GEAIGNYY, CDR2 EKD. CDR3 bases: TGTGCCTGTGACTGGGGGATACGCTGGGACACCCGACAGACGTTTTTC. It specifies CACDWGIRWDTRQTFF.

This clone was counted a few times. This likely traces to a read error, being one base from a far larger clone. The same CDR3 is also encoded by other DNA sequences in this sample. The V gene is TRDV2, the J gene TRDJ3; D is uncertain. The CDR3 has 17 amino acids. Germline V gene lookup returns CDR1 GEAIGNYY and CDR2 EKD. The CDR3, as DNA: TGTGCCTGCGACAATGTAGGGGTACGCTGGGACACCCGACAGATGTTTTTC. Protein: CACDNVGVRWDTRQMFF.

This clone has a handful of counts. A read error likely explains why the TCRdb protein, taken from a much larger clone, differs from this DNA's translation at residue 12; the protein shown is translated from the DNA. The CDR3 loop is CACDPLVLGDTSWDTRQMFF. Here the CDR3 DNA reads TGTGCCTGTGACCCTCTCGTACTGGGGGATACGTCCTGGGACACCCGACAGATGTTTTTC. The J gene is TRDJ3, the V gene TRDV2, with 13 bases aligning to TRDD3. Losses at the gene ends were 3 bases for V and 1 base for J; bases not matched to a gene: 8. Germline CDR1 and CDR2: GEAIGNYY and EKD. The CDR3 has 20 residues.

Concerning this clone: The protein that TCRdb holds for this DNA derives from a much larger clone and differs from the translated DNA at residue 3, which likely indicates a read error; the protein shown here is translated from the DNA. The gene calls are TRDV2 and TRDJ3; TRDD3 matches at 8 bases. This CDR3 has 18 residues. Germline V gives CDR1 GEAIGNYY, CDR2 EKD. Here the CDR3 DNA reads TGTGCCGGTGACACTGTAGGGGATACCTCCTGGGACACCCGACAGATGTTTTTC. Its translation is CAGDTVGDTSWDTRQMFF.

About this clone itself: A far bigger clonotype differs at one base, so this is likely a read error. Other DNA sequences of this sample code for an identical CDR3. The chain has TRDV2 and TRDJ2, with 13 bases identical to TRDD3. The germline CDR1 and CDR2 sequences are GEAIGNYY and EKD. The CDR3 runs 14 residues. J was trimmed by 8 bases and V by 7 bases; bases with no gene match: 6. CDR3 bases: TGTGCCTGCGACGTACTGGGGGATACGGCACAACTCTTCTTT. This codes for CACDVLGDTAQLFF.

As concerns this clone: A read error likely explains this, since a far larger clone differs by one base. This CDR3 is also generated by other DNA sequences in the sample. The chain couples TRDV2 to TRDJ3; 10 positions agree with TRDD3. Trimming cost V 0 bases and J 4 bases; bases outside gene matches: 5. This CDR3 contains 18 residues. In germline, CDR1 is GEAIGNYY, CDR2 EKD. The CDR3, as DNA: TGTGCCTGTGACACCGGGGGATACGCCTCTTGGGACACCCGACAGATGTTTTTC. This codes for CACDTGGYASWDTRQMFF.

On this clone: This may stem from a read error, because a much larger clone lies one nucleotide away. Other DNA sequences in the sample encode the same CDR3. The chain recombines TRDV2 with TRDJ3; tentatively, D is TRDD3 (5 bases). Germline V gene sequence: CDR1 GEAIGNYY, CDR2 EKD. The CDR3 runs 18 residues. CDR3 nucleotide sequence: TGTGCCTGCGACACCGTTGGGGTGAGCTCCTGGGACACCCGACAGATGTTTTTC. This translates into CACDTVGVSSWDTRQMFF.

This clone was observed a few times. For this DNA, TCRdb reports the protein of a much larger clone, which diverges at residue 15, most likely from a read error; the protein presented here is translated directly from the DNA. This chain connects TRDV2 to TRDJ3; 11 bases are a match to TRDD3. Germline CDR1 and CDR2: GEAIGNYY and EKD. The CDR3 contains 19 residues. The CDR3 region has the DNA TGTGCCTGTGACAACGTACTGGGGGATAGCTCCTGGGACACCCTACAGATGTTTTTC. Its protein product is CACDNVLGDSSWDTLQMFF.

Turning to this clone: The TCRdb protein, from a much larger clone, departs from this DNA's translation at residue 3, likely by read error; the protein shown derives from the DNA. The chain carries TRDV2 and TRDJ3; D gene unclear. This CDR3 has 16 residues. Germline V gene lookup returns CDR1 GEAIGNYY and CDR2 EKD. The CDR3 region is CAWDTVGSWDTRQMFF. DNA of the CDR3: TGTGCCTGGGACACCGTGGGCTCCTGGGACACCCGACAGATGTTTTTC.

This clone was recorded a few times. A far larger clone differs by one base, so this is likely a read error. The same CDR3 also results from other DNA sequences found in this sample. J is TRDJ3 and V is TRDV2; 9 bases align to TRDD3. The junction had 11 bases not matched to a gene; V was cut back by 0 bases and J by 0 bases. Per the germline V gene, CDR1 is GEAIGNYY and CDR2 is EKD. This CDR3 is built from 21 residues. The chain's CDR3 is CACDTGITGGMSSWDTRQMFF. The CDR3 DNA sequence: TGTGCCTGTGACACCGGGATCACTGGGGGAATGAGCTCCTGGGACACCCGACAGATGTTTTTC.

A few counts support this clone. A far larger clone is one nucleotide away, so this likely arose from a read error. Other DNA sequences in this specimen translate into the identical CDR3. This chain links TRDV2 with TRDJ2; D gene unclear. The germline V gene has CDR1 GEAIGNYY and CDR2 EKD. CDR3 length equals 14 residues. With 3 bases removed from V and 3 bases from J, the gap between germline ends came to 10 bases. The CDR3 DNA follows: TGTGCCTGTGACTCAGGGACCCTGACAGCACAACTCTTCTTT. It translates to CACDSGTLTAQLFF.

This clone came up a few times. A far larger clone is a single base away, which makes a read error likely. The chain carries TRDV2 and TRDJ3; 13 positions agree with TRDD3. Germline CDR1 is GEAIGNYY and CDR2 is EKD. The CDR3 totals 20 residues. The CDR3 reads CACDPLVLGDTPWDTRRMFF. The CDR3 nucleotides read TGTGCCTGTGACCCTCTCGTACTGGGGGATACGCCCTGGGACACCCGACGGATGTTTTTC.